This T cell receptor (beta chain) was sequenced during a study of T cell responses to AZD1222 COVID-19 vaccine. General study points: Vaccine-related CD4 TCRs covered spike, predominating at 160-218 and 743-854.

Repertoires were generated with immunoSEQ multiplex PCR, while TCRdb's copy carries only in-frame clones and drops some. This sample has 210,000 or so clones, with 85% to 95% found just once. The V gene lost 3 bases and the J gene lost 3 bases, with 8 bases spanning the gap. CDR1 MNHEY and CDR2 SMNVEV come from the germline V gene (reference sequence). This CDR3 has 13 residues. Comment on this clone: Its target is not known.

This specimen consisted of peripheral blood, obtained on day 0 of MenACWY control vaccination. V usage is TRBV27 and J usage is TRBJ1-2, with D possibly TRBD1 on 5 matching bases. This TCR was sampled from an adult in good health. The CDR3, as DNA: TGTGCCAGCAGTTTGGGGGAACACTATGGCTACACCTTC. This sequence encodes CASSLGEHYGYTF.